This TCR beta chain was retrieved from a study of control samples from healthy donors and cancer patients. The CDR3 covers 13 residues. Trimming took off 5 bases at V and 15 bases at J, with 20 bases between the two ends. Germline CDR1 is SGHTA and CDR2 is FQGNSA. This clone was seen just once. The data were produced by immunoSEQ multiplex PCR, yet TCRdb's version contains in-frame clones alone and is incomplete. The sample shows about 220,000 clones, roughly 94% of them seen only once. Sequences were obtained from blood. The V gene is TRBV7-2, the J gene TRBJ2-1; no clear D. This receptor was taken from a man aged 50-60 years in good health. The CDR3 DNA reads as TGTGCCAGCAGCCCCCTTAATGGCGGTCTTCGGTTCTTC. It encodes CASSPLNGGLRFF.